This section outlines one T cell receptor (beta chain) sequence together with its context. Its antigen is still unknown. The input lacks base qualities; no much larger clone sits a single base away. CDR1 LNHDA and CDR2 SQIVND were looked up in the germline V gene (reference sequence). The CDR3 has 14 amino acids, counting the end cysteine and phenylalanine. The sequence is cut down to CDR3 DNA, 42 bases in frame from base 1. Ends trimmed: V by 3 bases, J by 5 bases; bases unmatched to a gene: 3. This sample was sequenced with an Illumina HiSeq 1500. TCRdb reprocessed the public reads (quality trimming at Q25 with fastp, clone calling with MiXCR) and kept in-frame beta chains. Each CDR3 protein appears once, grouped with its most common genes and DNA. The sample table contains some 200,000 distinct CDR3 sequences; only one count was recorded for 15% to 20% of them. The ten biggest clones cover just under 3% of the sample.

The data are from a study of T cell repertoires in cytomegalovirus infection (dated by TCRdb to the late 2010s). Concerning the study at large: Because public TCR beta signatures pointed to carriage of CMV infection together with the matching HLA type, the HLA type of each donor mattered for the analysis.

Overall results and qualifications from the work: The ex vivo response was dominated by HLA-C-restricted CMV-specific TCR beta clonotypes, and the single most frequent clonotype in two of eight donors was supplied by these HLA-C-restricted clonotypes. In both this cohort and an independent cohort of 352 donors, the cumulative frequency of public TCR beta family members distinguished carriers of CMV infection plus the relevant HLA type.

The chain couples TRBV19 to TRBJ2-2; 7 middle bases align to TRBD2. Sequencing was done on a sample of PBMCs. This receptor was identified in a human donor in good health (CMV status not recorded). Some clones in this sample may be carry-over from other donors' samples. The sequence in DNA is TGTGCCAGTAGTATGCTAGCGGTAACCGGGGAGCTGTTTTTT. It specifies CASSMLAVTGELFF.